The entry below describes one T cell receptor beta chain. This sample stems from a study of blood T cell repertoires in COVID-19. Per the authors' pipeline: How many nucleated cells were present was estimated from reference gene primer amplification. Sequencing used immunoSEQ multiplex PCR; TCRdb keeps in-frame clones, though not all of them. From that table come the V and J calls and clone size; the DNA was used to work out D and trimming. The profile covers some 120,000 clones, with approximately 86% appearing a single time and almost 4.5% taken by the ten largest. CDR1 and CDR2 (germline): MGHRA, YSYEKL. Trimming removed 0 bases at V and 6 bases at J, with 9 bases between. CDR3 length: 15 amino acids.

Sequenced: peripheral blood. The sequence came from a middle-aged man with acute or convalescent COVID-19. The genes are TRBV4-1 and TRBJ1-6; the D gene is possibly TRBD1 (6 bases). The CDR3 reads CASSQEARGNSPLHF. CDR3 nucleotides: TGCGCCAGCAGCCAAGAGGCCAGGGGTAATTCACCCCTCCACTTT.